This TCR beta chain was obtained from a study of blood T cell repertoires in COVID-19. Profiling relied on immunoSEQ multiplex PCR, and the TCRdb table lists in-frame clones only, not all of them. The table has 110,000 or so clones, more than 80% seen once; the top ten hold around 9.3%. CDR1 PRHDT and CDR2 FYEKMQ come from the germline V gene (reference sequence). This CDR3 has 12 residues. The ends were cut back, 5 bases at V and 3 bases at J, with 8 bases in the middle. The rearrangement uses TRBV13 and TRBJ2-7; no reliable D call. The sample was peripheral blood. The clonotype was recovered from a human donor in a cohort sampled during active COVID-19. The CDR3 DNA reads TGTGCCAGCAGCATATACAACTACGAGCAGTACTTC. The encoded protein is CASSIYNYEQYF.